This paragraph reports one T cell receptor (beta chain). This entry is derived from a study of CD8 T cells in Susac syndrome. The diagnostic criteria were recently defined, and patients with Susac syndrome met them for definite or probable disease. Negative isolation was used for CD8+ and CD4+ T cells and FACS enrichment for TEMRA cells. After removal of 4 bases from V and 4 bases from J, the junction contained 7 bases not matched to a gene. This CDR3 comprises 15 residues. Per germline, CDR1 SGDLS and CDR2 YYNGEE. RNA, at about 0.45 to 1 ug, was reverse transcribed with random hexamers. Multiplex PCR with immunoSEQ amplified the TCR beta CDR3 across 54 Vbeta and 13 Jbeta. One entry per CDR3 protein results from TCRdb running MiXCR on the immunoSEQ multiplex PCR reads. Altogether approximately 180,000 distinct CDR3 sequences are present, over 90% being singletons, with the ten largest covering more than 0.08%.

Sequenced: CD4+ T cells from PBMCs. The chain joins TRBV9 to TRBJ2-1, with 8 bases matching TRBD2. The clonotype was recovered from a human donor with Susac syndrome. The CDR3 protein is CASSRTAGAYNEQFF. CDR3 in DNA: TGTGCCAGCAGCCGGACAGCGGGAGCTTACAATGAGCAGTTCTTC.